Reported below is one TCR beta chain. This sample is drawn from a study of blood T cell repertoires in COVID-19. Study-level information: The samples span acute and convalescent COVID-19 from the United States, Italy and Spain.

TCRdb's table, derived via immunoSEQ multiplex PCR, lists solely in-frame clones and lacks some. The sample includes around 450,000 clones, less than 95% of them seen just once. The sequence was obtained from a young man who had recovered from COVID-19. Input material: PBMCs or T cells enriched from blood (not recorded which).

CDR3 DNA: TGTGCCAGCCGGAAAGGGGTATATCAGCCCCAGCATTTT. As protein: CASRKGVYQPQHF. The V call is TRBV27, the J call TRBJ1-5, with D possibly TRBD1 on 5 matching bases. Trimming took off 8 bases at V and 5 bases at J, with 13 bases between the two ends. In germline, CDR1 is MNHEY, CDR2 SMNVEV (reference sequence). The length of the CDR3 is 13 residues.